What follows describes a single T cell receptor (beta chain). The target antigen is unknown. PCR amplification relied on 60 Vbeta primers (plus 13 Jbeta primers). Libraries were prepared by immunoSEQ multiplex PCR; TCRdb keeps only in-frame clonotypes and omits some of them. The table has some 110,000 clones, roughly 74% seen once. These data originate in a study of cytomegalovirus exposure and HLA in healthy donors. Study details: The roughly 120 million unique TCR beta sequences, from around 200 million T cells, were found by an earlier analysis. Overall study findings and caveats: For TCR beta chains, V- and J-gene trimming was later linked to a missense DCLRE1C variant.

What was sequenced was PBMCs. The sequence was collected from a woman aged 25 to 45 in good health and CMV-seronegative.

The CDR3 loop reads CASSELFSGNTIYF. The CDR3 region has the DNA TGTGCCAGCAGTGAGCTATTCTCTGGAAACACCATATATTTT. This chain connects TRBV2 to TRBJ1-3; unclear D gene. The V end lost 3 bases, the J end lost 0 bases, and 6 bases lay between the germline ends. CDR1 and CDR2 (germline): SNHLY, FYNNEI. The CDR3 spans 14 residues.